The entry below describes one TCR beta chain. Its antigen is not known. These data are taken from a study of brain T cells in children with intractable seizures. The assay was immunoSEQ multiplex PCR, and TCRdb's table has in-frame clones only and misses some. The sample has 110,000 or so clones; roughly 94% are singletons. Notes on the study in general: HCMV serostatus was not known, and viral specificity came from CDR3 similarity only.

The CDR3 loop spans 17 amino acids. Only cases whose brain tissue showed the highest T cell transcript signatures were sequenced. This sample comprised peripheral blood, obtained at surgery. The sequence was obtained from a boy under three years old with hemimegalencephaly and intractable seizures. The genes are TRBV21-1 and TRBJ1-2. TRBV21-1 is annotated as a pseudogene. The CDR3 bases are TGTGCCAGCAGGGAGCGGCCTTTCCAAACCCCAGTCTATGGCTACACCTTC. Translating it yields CASRERPFQTPVYGYTF.